This T cell receptor beta chain originates from a study of beta chain features in type 1 diabetes. For the study at large: The patient and healthy donor groups were comparable for age, gender and cell yields.

Study conclusions and caveats: TCRB CDR3s were moderately but significantly shorter in Type 1 diabetes patients in all four CD4+ subsets. Naive, central memory and Treg TCRB repertoires appeared more alike in patients than in healthy donors. Because the template was cDNA, high-expressing cells might be over-represented.

Points on this clone: The antigen is unknown.

Donors contributed one heparinised blood draw apiece, averaging about 120 mL. What was sequenced were expressed TCRB transcripts, since all of the isolated RNA had been reverse transcribed. Profiled with immunoSEQ multiplex PCR; TCRdb holds only in-frame clones, not every one. This table holds some 640,000 clones, more than 12% found once. CDR3 length: 13 residues. CDR1 and CDR2 (germline): GTSNPN, SVGIG (reference sequence). V was pared by 0 bases and J by 7 bases, with 3 bases of the junction left unmatched. This chain uses TRBV30 with TRBJ2-1; the match to TRBD2 covers 7 bases. Sequenced: naive CD4+ T cells from blood. This TCR came from a man in his late teens or twenties with type 1 diabetes. In DNA, the CDR3 is TGTGCCTGGAGTGTACGTAGCGGGAATGAGCAGTTCTTC. This gives the protein CAWSVRSGNEQFF.